A selection of T cell receptor beta chains follows, all from one sample in a study of cytomegalovirus exposure and HLA in healthy donors. Assay: immunoSEQ multiplex PCR; the TCRdb copy retains only in-frame clones and omits some. Here the sample spans about 89,000 clones, roughly three fifths being singletons. Sequenced input: PBMCs. These receptors were obtained from a woman in her twenties or thirties in good health and CMV-seronegative. The CDR3 runs from the conserved cysteine through the conserved F or W. D genes are given only for firm matches. Clone sizes are given selectively: once, few, many, or a class where the clone is expanded.

>TRBV9|-|TRBD2|TRBJ2-5|19
CASSVVGLAGGPDQETQYF
TGTGCCAGCAGCGTAGTTGGGCTAGCGGGAGGGCCCGACCAAGAGACCCAGTACTTC
>TRBV11-2|-|TRBD1|TRBJ1-1|12
CASSWGQTEAFF
TGTGCCAGCAGCTGGGGACAGACAGAAGCTTTCTTT
>TRBV7-9|-|TRBD1|TRBJ2-3|16
CASSNQGTGDSDTQYF
TGTGCCAGCAGCAACCAGGGGACAGGGGATTCAGATACGCAGTATTTT
>TRBV2|-|-|TRBJ2-7|14
CASVRVMSSYEQYF
TGTGCCAGCGTTCGAGTGATGAGCTCCTACGAGCAGTACTTC
>TRBV29-1|-|-|TRBJ1-4|14
CSVLYAGVNEKLFF
TGCAGCGTTCTGTACGCGGGGGTAAATGAAAAACTGTTTTTT
>TRBV28|-|TRBD1|TRBJ1-2|15
CASSDLDRVGYGYTF
TGTGCCAGCAGTGATCTCGACAGGGTGGGCTATGGCTACACCTTC
>TRBV30|-|-|TRBJ2-1|15
CAWTPGGTPYNEQFF
TGTGCCTGGACCCCAGGGGGGACTCCCTACAATGAGCAGTTCTTC
>TRBV5-4|-|TRBD1|TRBJ2-3|16
CASSSRTGEGTDTQYF
TGTGCCAGCAGCTCGAGGACAGGGGAAGGGACAGATACGCAGTATTTT
>TRBV5-8|-|TRBD1|TRBJ2-4|16
CASSSKKTGGRNIQYF
TGTGCCAGCAGCTCCAAAAAAACAGGGGGAAGGAACATTCAGTACTTC
>TRBV11-2|-|-|TRBJ1-5|15
CASSEGRNSNQPQHF
TGTGCCAGCAGCGAGGGCCGGAATAGCAATCAGCCCCAGCATTTT
>TRBV30|once|-|TRBJ1-4|13
CAWSEGLEGKLFF
TGTGCCTGGAGTGAGGGGTTAGAAGGAAAACTGTTTTTT
>TRBV6-5|-|TRBD1|TRBJ2-7|13
CASSTGGPYEQYF
TGTGCCAGCAGTACAGGGGGTCCCTACGAGCAGTACTTC
>TRBV5-6|few|TRBD1|TRBJ1-1|14
CASSVIRGSSEAFF
TGTGCCAGCAGCGTTATCAGGGGGAGTTCTGAAGCTTTCTTT
>TRBV12-5|-|TRBD1|TRBJ1-2|15
CASGFSDRVGYGYTF
TGTGCTAGTGGTTTTTCGGACAGGGTTGGCTATGGCTACACCTTC
>TRBV7-6|-|-|TRBJ2-3|17
CASSLGGRAFSTDTQYF
TGTGCCAGCAGCTTAGGAGGGCGCGCTTTCAGCACAGATACGCAGTATTTT
>TRBV9|-|TRBD1|TRBJ2-5|15
CASSVQGTAEETQYF
TGTGCCAGCAGCGTACAGGGGACAGCCGAAGAGACCCAGTACTTC
>TRBV5-1|-|-|TRBJ1-1|15
CASSLVQGMNTEAFF
TGCGCCAGCAGCTTGGTGCAGGGAATGAACACTGAAGCTTTCTTT
>TRBV21-1|-|-|TRBJ1-1|12
CASTLQGTEAFF
TGTGCCAGCACCCTGCAAGGGACAGAAGCTTTCTTT
>TRBV11-2|once|-|TRBJ1-4|16
CASSLSQTATNEKLFF
TGTGCCAGCAGCTTAAGCCAGACTGCAACTAATGAAAAACTGTTTTTT
>TRBV18|once|TRBD2|TRBJ2-3|15
CASSPSAGGTDTQYF
TGTGCCAGCTCACCTTCAGCGGGAGGAACAGATACGCAGTATTTT
>TRBV27|few|-|TRBJ1-1|13
CASSPGFGTEAFF
TGTGCCAGCAGTCCAGGGTTCGGCACTGAAGCTTTCTTT
>TRBV4-2|-|-|TRBJ1-1|15
CASSQDWSYNTEAFF
TGTGCCAGCAGCCAAGATTGGAGCTATAACACTGAAGCTTTCTTT
>TRBV19|-|TRBD1|TRBJ1-1|15
CASSTQGAGNTEAFF
TGTGCCAGTAGTACTCAGGGGGCCGGAAACACTGAAGCTTTCTTT
>TRBV6-5|-|TRBD1|TRBJ1-5|14
CASSADRGNQPQHF
TGTGCCAGCAGTGCGGACAGGGGCAATCAGCCCCAGCATTTT
>TRBV6-5|-|-|TRBJ1-4|14
CASSSPGLNEKLFF
TGTGCCAGCAGTTCTCCCGGACTTAATGAAAAACTGTTTTTT
>TRBV5-6|-|-|TRBJ2-5|17
CASSAYGQAAWEETQYF
TGTGCCAGCAGCGCTTACGGCCAAGCGGCTTGGGAAGAGACCCAGTACTTC
>TRBV6-5|few|-|TRBJ1-2|13
CASSYAGNYGYTF
TGTGCCAGCAGTTACGCAGGGAACTATGGCTACACCTTC
>TRBV4-1|-|TRBD2|TRBJ2-1|16
CASSQAASGGLGEQFF
TGCGCCAGCAGCCAAGCGGCTAGCGGGGGGCTGGGTGAGCAGTTCTTC
>TRBV5-1|-|-|TRBJ2-5|13
CASTPLPIETQYF
TGCGCCAGCACCCCACTCCCCATAGAGACCCAGTACTTC
>TRBV7-2|few|TRBD1|TRBJ2-7|15
CASSPRTGGEYEQYF
TGTGCCAGCAGCCCTAGGACAGGGGGCGAGTACGAGCAGTACTTC
>TRBV7-2|-|TRBD2|TRBJ2-7|16
CASSLGTLAGGYEQYF
TGTGCCAGCAGCTTAGGCACCCTAGCGGGGGGCTACGAGCAGTACTTC
>TRBV6-5|-|-|TRBJ2-7|16
CASSYSITGGPYEQYF
TGTGCCAGCAGTTACTCCATAACGGGGGGCCCCTACGAGCAGTACTTC
>TRBV29-1|few|-|TRBJ2-7|11
CSVEWSYEQYF
TGCAGCGTTGAGTGGTCCTACGAGCAGTACTTC
>TRBV11-2|-|-|TRBJ1-2|12
CASSSGGRGYTF
TGTGCCAGCAGCTCAGGCGGGCGCGGCTACACCTTC
>TRBV2|-|-|TRBJ1-2|16
CASIGRLDRPNYGYTF
TGTGCCAGCATTGGACGATTGGACAGACCGAACTATGGCTACACCTTC
>TRBV4-3|-|TRBD2|TRBJ2-2|15
CASSQDASGTGELFF
TGCGCCAGCAGCCAAGACGCTAGCGGCACCGGGGAGCTGTTTTTT
>TRBV6-5|-|-|TRBJ1-2|14
CASSRGRGGNGYTF
TGTGCCAGCAGTCGCGGTCGGGGAGGCAATGGCTACACCTTC
>TRBV6-6|-|-|TRBJ2-7|14
CASSYSSQSYEQYF
TGTGCCAGCAGTTACTCGTCGCAGTCCTACGAGCAGTACTTC
>TRBV30|-|TRBD1|TRBJ1-3|13
CAWGTGSGNTIYF
TGTGCCTGGGGGACAGGATCTGGAAACACCATATATTTT
>TRBV9|few|TRBD2|TRBJ2-7|15
CASSVEAGSTYEQYF
TGTGCCAGCAGCGTAGAAGCGGGATCGACCTACGAGCAGTACTTC
>TRBV10-3|-|-|TRBJ2-5|15
CAISDLEDEKETQYF
TGTGCCATCAGTGACTTGGAGGACGAAAAAGAGACCCAGTACTTC
>TRBV2|few|TRBD1|TRBJ1-5|15
CASSGDRIGHQPQHF
TGTGCCAGCAGTGGGGACAGGATCGGACATCAGCCCCAGCATTTT
>TRBV4-3|-|TRBD2|TRBJ2-1|14
CASSPSGAYNEQFF
TGCGCCAGCAGCCCGAGCGGGGCCTACAATGAGCAGTTCTTC
>TRBV28|few|-|TRBJ1-1|15
CASSVRGSGGTEAFF
TGTGCCAGCAGTGTTAGGGGGAGTGGTGGCACTGAAGCTTTCTTT
>TRBV25-1|-|TRBD2|TRBJ2-7|15
CASRGGGSGTYEQYF
TGTGCCAGCAGGGGCGGTGGAAGCGGGACCTACGAGCAGTACTTC
>TRBV11-2|-|TRBD2|TRBJ2-7|16
CASSLKTGGGSYEQYF
TGTGCCAGCAGCTTAAAGACGGGCGGGGGCTCCTACGAGCAGTACTTC
>TRBV10-1|-|TRBD2|TRBJ2-3|14
CANQSAGNTDTQYF
TGCGCCAACCAATCAGCGGGGAACACAGATACGCAGTATTTT
>TRBV7-2|once|-|TRBJ2-7|14
CASSFLTRTYEQYF
TGTGCCAGCAGCTTCCTGACACGTACCTACGAGCAGTACTTC
>TRBV4-2|few|-|TRBJ1-1|13
CASSQSGGTEAFF
TGTGCCAGCAGCCAGTCGGGGGGTACTGAAGCTTTCTTT
>TRBV10-2|-|-|TRBJ2-7|13
CASEGGEPYEQYF
TGCGCCAGTGAGGGAGGCGAGCCCTACGAGCAGTACTTC
>TRBV6-5|-|TRBD1|TRBJ2-7|14
CASTSDRGPYEQYF
TGTGCCAGCACCTCCGACAGGGGGCCATACGAGCAGTACTTC